This T cell receptor (beta chain) was identified during a study of regulatory dendritic cells for organ transplantation. This clone was recorded only once. The antigen is undetermined. This CDR3 region has 14 residues. V shed 5 bases, J shed 5 bases, and the junction held 4 bases outside the gene matches. Germline V gene lookup returns CDR1 MNHEY and CDR2 SVGAGI. Sorted subsets were CFSE-labeled and cultured around five days with allogeneic dendritic cells. Here immunoSEQ multiplex PCR was the method, and the copy in TCRdb shows in-frame clones only, minus some. In the table there are approximately 12,000 clones, nearly 90% of which are singletons.

The chain combines TRBV6-5 with TRBJ1-4; 8 nucleotides agree with TRBD1. The sequence derives from a human donor in good health. Sequences were obtained from naive CD8+ T cells from blood cultured with regulatory dendritic cells. The subset was: CD45RA+ naive T cells. The CDR3 loop reads CASSGTGENEKLFF. The CDR3 coding sequence is TGTGCCAGCAGTGGGACAGGAGAAAATGAAAAACTGTTTTTT.